This T cell receptor (beta chain) was found in a study of CXCR3-negative and CXCR3-positive naive CD8 T cells. General observations from the study: For memory CD8+ cells diversity was much lower, but both naive subsets had comparably high diversity.

The libraries of TRB cDNA were constructed through 5' RACE using UMI labels. TCRdb reworked the 5' RACE reads into one entry per CDR3 protein, no DNA. This sample's table reports 20,000 to 25,000 distinct CDR3 sequences. On this clonotype: Antigen specificity is unknown.

CDR1 and CDR2 (germline): MDHEN, SYDVKM. The CDR3 covers 13 residues. This clonotype was obtained from a human donor in good health. Some clones in this sample may be carry-over from other donors' samples. Sequenced sample: memory CD8+ T cells from blood. This chain links TRBV28 with TRBJ2-1. CDR3 residues: CASRGVLDSEQFF.